These 23 T cell receptor beta chains were all obtained from the same sample, sequenced in a study of blood T cell repertoires in COVID-19. Method: immunoSEQ multiplex PCR; TCRdb's copy keeps in-frame clones and lacks some. The data contain about 140,000 clones, approximately 83% of them singletons. Sequencing was performed on peripheral blood. Receptor source: an older woman with acute or convalescent COVID-19.

This clone was counted once. The chain links TRBV29-1 to TRBJ1-5, with 9 bases identical to TRBD1. The CDR3 covers 15 residues. Germline assignment: CDR1 SQVTM and CDR2 ANQGSEA. The V and J ends lost 5 bases and 5 bases, in that order; junction bases with no gene match: 10. The DNA for the CDR3 is TGCAGCGTTTCGCTCCCTGGGACAGGGCATCAGCCCCAGCATTTT. The encoded protein is CSVSLPGTGHQPQHF.

The V call is TRBV7-9, the J call TRBJ2-2, with D possibly matching TRBD1 (5 bases). Trimming removed 2 bases from V and 2 bases from J, with 12 bases in between. The V gene's germline CDR1 is SEHNR and CDR2 FQNEAQ (reference sequence). The CDR3 is 16 residues long. For the CDR3, the DNA is TGTGCCAGCAGCTTATTGGGGCCCCTAAACACCGGGGAGCTGTTTTTT. Translating gives CASSLLGPLNTGELFF.

The chain joins TRBV10-3 to TRBJ2-3, with TRBD2 identical over 14 bases. This CDR3 contains 17 residues. Trimming took 7 bases from V and 6 from J; bases not matched to a gene: 12. Germline V gives CDR1 ENHRY, CDR2 SYGVKD. The CDR3 loop is CAITAGTSGSGADTQYF. The DNA of the CDR3 is TGTGCCATCACCGCCGGGACTAGCGGGAGCGGCGCGGATACGCAGTATTTT.

The chain joins TRBV20-1 to TRBJ2-7; D unresolved. The CDR3 is 11 residues long. CDR1 DFQATT and CDR2 SNEGSKA come from the germline V gene (reference sequence). V shed 4 bases and J shed 2 bases, with 6 bases lying between them. CDR3 protein: CSAKSAYEQYF. The CDR3 DNA follows: TGCAGTGCTAAGAGTGCCTACGAGCAGTACTTC.

This rearrangement joins TRBV9 to TRBJ2-5, with 8 nucleotides matching TRBD2. Germline V gene lookup returns CDR1 SGDLS and CDR2 YYNGEE. Unmatched junction bases numbered 11, after V lost 3 bases and J lost 4 bases. This CDR3 comprises 16 residues. The CDR3 coding sequence is TGTGCCAGCAGCGGGGGAGCGGGAGCCACCGGAGAGACCCAGTACTTC. It encodes CASSGGAGATGETQYF.

J is TRBJ2-5 and V is TRBV4-1; D not resolved. Per germline, CDR1 MGHRA and CDR2 YSYEKL. The CDR3 is 13 residues long. Trimming pared 0 bases from V and 5 bases from J, leaving 7 bases between. CDR3 residues: CASSQDGDETQYF. DNA for the CDR3: TGCGCCAGCAGCCAAGATGGAGATGAGACCCAGTACTTC.

This chain connects TRBV24-1 to TRBJ2-5, with TRBD1 identical over 9 bases. The V gene end was trimmed by 3 bases and the J gene end by 4 bases; junction bases not matched to a gene: 5. The CDR3 runs to 15 residues. From germline, CDR1 is KGHDR and CDR2 SFDVKD. As DNA, the CDR3 is TGTGCCACCAGTGATCCGGGACAGGGTGGAGAGACCCAGTACTTC. Amino acids: CATSDPGQGGETQYF.

V is TRBV28 and J is TRBJ1-2, with 10 bases aligning to TRBD1. Germline loops: CDR1 MDHEN, CDR2 SYDVKM. J lost 4 bases, V lost 5 bases, and 10 bases had no gene match. This CDR3 contains 16 residues. Here the CDR3 reads CASSGTGAHPIYGYTF. As DNA, the CDR3 is TGTGCCAGCAGTGGGACAGGGGCCCACCCAATCTATGGCTACACCTTC.

There are a few counts of this clone. V is TRBV11-3 and J is TRBJ1-3; D not certain. Deletions cut 9 bases from V and 7 bases from J, with 16 bases between. The CDR3 loop spans 13 amino acids. CDR1 is SGHNT and CDR2 is YENEEA in the germline V gene. The CDR3 reads CARAPSRENTIYF. CDR3 bases: TGTGCCAGGGCACCCAGCCGGGAGAACACCATATATTTT.

In its sample, this clone was seen once. This chain connects TRBV24-1 to TRBJ1-2; 9 nucleotides agree with TRBD1. The V gene's germline CDR1 is KGHDR and CDR2 SFDVKD. After removal of 7 bases from V and 6 bases from J, the junction contained 5 bases not matched to a gene. CDR3 length: 13 residues. CDR3 coding DNA: TGTGCCACCAGGGGGACAGGGAGTGATGGCTACACCTTC. It yields the protein CATRGTGSDGYTF.

The chain uses TRBV28 and TRBJ2-6, with TRBD1 as a possible D gene (5 bases). The CDR3 sequence is 18 residues long. Germline CDR1 is MDHEN and CDR2 is SYDVKM. Between the trimmed V and J ends, which lost 6 bases and 0 bases, there was a span of 18 bases. For the CDR3, the DNA is TGTGCCAGCAGCCCTCAGGGTTACCCCCTCTCTGGGGCCAACGTCCTGACTTTC. It encodes CASSPQGYPLSGANVLTF.

The V gene is TRBV7-8, the J gene TRBJ2-5, with D maybe TRBD2 (6 bases). V gave up 5 bases and J gave up 4 bases, with 20 bases separating them. Germline CDR1 reads SGHVS; CDR2 reads FQNEAQ. The CDR3 length is 16 residues. CDR3 in amino acids: CASSRAPAGLGETQYF. The CDR3 DNA follows: TGTGCCAGCAGCCGAGCTCCCGCGGGGCTTGGAGAGACCCAGTACTTC.

The rearrangement joins TRBV7-9 to TRBJ2-5, with TRBD2 matching 15 bases. Per germline, CDR1 SEHNR and CDR2 FQNEAQ (reference sequence). V lost 4 bases, J lost 4 bases, and 1 base stayed unmatched. This CDR3 comprises 15 residues. CDR3: CASSWGLAGGETQYF. Here the CDR3 DNA reads TGTGCCAGCAGCTGGGGACTAGCGGGAGGAGAGACCCAGTACTTC.

The chain carries TRBV5-4 and TRBJ1-2, with D tentatively TRBD1 (5 bases). Germline-derived CDR1 and CDR2 are SGHNT and YYREEE (reference sequence). V lost 2 bases to trimming and J lost 8 bases, with 7 bases between them. The CDR3 extends over 11 amino acids. CDR3 loop: CASSFAGGYTF. The CDR3 DNA follows: TGTGCCAGCAGCTTCGCAGGGGGCTACACCTTC.

The chain links TRBV7-6 to TRBJ1-3, with a weak D call TRBD1 (5 bases). The V and J ends lost 0 bases and 0 bases respectively, with 12 bases between them. Per the germline V gene, CDR1 is SGHVS and CDR2 is FNYEAQ. The CDR3 loop spans 17 amino acids. CDR3 nucleotides: TGTGCCAGCAGCTTAGCCCCGAACAGGATCTCTGGAAACACCATATATTTT. Protein sequence: CASSLAPNRISGNTIYF.

The chain joins TRBV29-1 to TRBJ1-1; 7 bases align to TRBD1. In germline, CDR1 is SQVTM, CDR2 ANQGSEA. After removal of 5 bases from V and 2 bases from J, the junction contained 5 bases not matched to a gene. This CDR3 has 13 amino acids. The CDR3 is CSVSGQTNTEAFF. The CDR3 coding sequence is TGCAGCGTTTCGGGACAGACAAACACTGAAGCTTTCTTT.

The rearrangement joins TRBV11-1 to TRBJ1-1; 7 bases are a match to TRBD1. Germline assignment: CDR1 SGHAT and CDR2 FQDESV (reference sequence). Trimming cost V 5 bases and J 2 bases; bases outside gene matches: 5. The CDR3 length is 14 residues. The CDR3 coding sequence is TGTGCCAGCAGCCCGGGACAGAGAAACACTGAAGCTTTCTTT. This translates into CASSPGQRNTEAFF. Supplemented by reference TRBV11-1 and TRBJ1-1, the full variable domain reads EAEVAQSPRYKITEKSQAVAFWCDPISGHATLYWYRQILGQGPELLVQFQDESVVDDSQLPKDRFSAERLKGVDSTLKIQPAELGDSAMYLCASSPGQRNTEAFFGQGTRLTVV.

This chain connects TRBV4-1 to TRBJ2-2, with D possibly being TRBD2 (6 bases). Trimming shortened V by 7 bases and J by 6 bases, and 15 bases separated the two germline ends. CDR1 and CDR2 from the germline V gene are MGHRA and YSYEKL. The CDR3 consists of 14 residues. The CDR3, as DNA: TGCGCCAGCACCCTGGAGGGGAGAGCCGGGGAGCTGTTTTTT. Amino acid sequence: CASTLEGRAGELFF.

The rearrangement joins TRBV10-1 to TRBJ2-7; 10 positions match TRBD2. The junction had 13 bases not matched to a gene; V was cut back by 2 bases and J by 9 bases. The CDR3 spans 16 residues. Germline V CDR1 and CDR2: WNHNN, SYGVQD (reference sequence). CDR3 sequence (DNA): TGCGCCAGCAGTGAGGACCGAGCGGGAGGGCCGTCTGTGCAGTACTTC. Protein sequence: CASSEDRAGGPSVQYF.

A note on this clone: The sample carries other DNA sequences with the same CDR3. The V gene is TRBV28, the J gene TRBJ2-7; 8 bases are a match to TRBD1. Per germline, CDR1 MDHEN and CDR2 SYDVKM. This CDR3 has 14 residues. V was pared by 1 base and J by 4 bases, with 3 bases of the junction left unmatched. For the CDR3, the DNA is TGTGCCAGCAGTTTATCAGGGGGCGGGTACGAGCAGTACTTC. The encoded protein is CASSLSGGGYEQYF. Full variable domain (missing parts from reference TRBV28 and TRBJ2-7): DVKVTQSSRYLVKRTGEKVFLECVQDMDHENMFWYRQDPGLGLRLIYFSYDVKMKEKGDIPEGYSVSREKKERFSLILESASTNQTSMYLCASSLSGGGYEQYFGPGTRLTVT.

The V gene is TRBV3-1 (or the pseudogene TRBV3-2), the J gene TRBJ1-6, with TRBD1 identical over 9 bases. The CDR3 length is 14 residues. CDR1 and CDR2 (germline): LGHDT, YNNKEL (reference sequence). V lost 4 bases, J lost 8 bases, and 3 bases stayed unmatched. The CDR3 DNA follows: TGTGCCAGCAGCCCCCGGGACAGGGATTCACCCCTCCACTTT. It encodes CASSPRDRDSPLHF.

The chain combines TRBV3-1 (or the pseudogene TRBV3-2) with TRBJ2-7; D is possibly TRBD1 (6 bases). The germline CDR1 and CDR2 sequences are LGHDT and YNNKEL (reference sequence). V gave up 2 bases and J gave up 4 bases, with 15 bases separating them. The CDR3 is made up of 15 amino acids. The CDR3 nucleotides are TGTGCCAGCAGCCAACCGGGGACACCTATTTACGAGCAGTACTTC. It encodes CASSQPGTPIYEQYF.

This clone has ten or more counts. The rearrangement joins TRBV12-5 to TRBJ2-1; a possible D gene is TRBD1 (6 bases). Germline CDR1 and CDR2: LGHNT and FRNRAP. The germline V and J ends were trimmed by 0 bases and 6 bases, with 18 bases remaining between them. The CDR3 extends over 17 amino acids. CDR3 sequence: CASGLVMATGLFNEQFF. Written as DNA, the CDR3 is TGTGCTAGTGGTTTGGTAATGGCTACAGGGTTATTCAATGAGCAGTTCTTC.